This TCR beta chain was documented in a study of immune heterogeneity within non-small cell lung tumors. Study-level information: The tumor set comprised a few squamous cell carcinomas and nine to ten non-squamous carcinomas (plus 1 not otherwise specified).

Each sample used approximately 570 ng of genomic DNA from bulk tumor tissue. Multiple biopsies spaced far apart were taken from each primary tumor during surgery. Patients went through curative surgery, and their non-small cell lung cancer was untreated and newly diagnosed. Study results and limitations: There were identical dominant CDR3 beta clonotypes recurring across tumor sites within a patient, together with site-unique high-frequency clones.

Multiplex PCR amplified TCR beta CDR3 with 32 V and 13 J primers. TCRdb analysed the multiplex PCR reads with MiXCR anew, one entry per CDR3 protein. The sample yields over a thousand distinct CDR3 sequences, roughly 30% seen once. As regards this clonotype: The antigen remains undetermined.

Material: lung tumor tissue. The sequence was obtained from a man aged 60-69 years with non-small cell lung cancer.

The CDR3 DNA is TGCAGTGCTAGCATTTCGGGATTCTCTAACACAGATACGCAGTATTTT. It codes for CSASISGFSNTDTQYF. This chain joins TRBV20-1 and TRBJ2-3; D might be TRBD2 (5 bases). The CDR3 loop spans 16 amino acids. Germline CDR1 DFQATT, CDR2 SNEGSKA (reference sequence). V shed 3 bases and J shed 2 bases, with 18 bases lying between them.